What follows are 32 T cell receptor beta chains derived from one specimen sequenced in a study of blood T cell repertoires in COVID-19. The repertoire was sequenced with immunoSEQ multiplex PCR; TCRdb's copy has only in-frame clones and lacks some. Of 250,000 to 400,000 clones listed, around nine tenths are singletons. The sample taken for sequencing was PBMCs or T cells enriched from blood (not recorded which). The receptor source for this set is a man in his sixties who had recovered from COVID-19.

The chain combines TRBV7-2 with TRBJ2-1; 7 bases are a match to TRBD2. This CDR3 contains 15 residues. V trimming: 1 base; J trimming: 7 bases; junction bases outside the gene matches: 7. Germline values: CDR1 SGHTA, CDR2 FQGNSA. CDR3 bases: TGTGCCAGCAGCTTAGACCTAGCGGTGAAAAATGAGCAGTTCTTC. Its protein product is CASSLDLAVKNEQFF.

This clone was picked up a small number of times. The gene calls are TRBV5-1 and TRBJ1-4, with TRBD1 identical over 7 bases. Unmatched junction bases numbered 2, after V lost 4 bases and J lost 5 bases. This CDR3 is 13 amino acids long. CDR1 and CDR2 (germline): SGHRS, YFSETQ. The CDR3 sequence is CASSKGQNEKLFF. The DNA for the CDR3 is TGCGCCAGCAGCAAGGGACAGAATGAAAAACTGTTTTTT.

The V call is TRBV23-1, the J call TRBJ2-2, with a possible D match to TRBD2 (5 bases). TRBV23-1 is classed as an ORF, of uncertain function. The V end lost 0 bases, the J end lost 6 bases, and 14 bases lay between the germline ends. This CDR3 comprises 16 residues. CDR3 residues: CASSQSGRAAAGELFF. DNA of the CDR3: TGCGCCAGCAGTCAATCTGGCAGAGCAGCGGCCGGGGAGCTGTTTTTT.

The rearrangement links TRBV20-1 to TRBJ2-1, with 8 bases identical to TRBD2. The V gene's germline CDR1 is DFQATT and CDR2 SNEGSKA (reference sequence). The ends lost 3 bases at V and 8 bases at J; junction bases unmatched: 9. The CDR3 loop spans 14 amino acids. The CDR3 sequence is CSASSSGVVYEQFF. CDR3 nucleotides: TGCAGTGCTAGTAGTAGCGGGGTCGTCTATGAGCAGTTCTTC.

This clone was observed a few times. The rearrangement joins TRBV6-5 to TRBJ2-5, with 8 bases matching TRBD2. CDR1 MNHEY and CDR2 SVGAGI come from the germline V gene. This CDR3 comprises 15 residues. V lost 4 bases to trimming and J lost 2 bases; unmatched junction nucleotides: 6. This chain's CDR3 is CASSSSGRAQETQYF. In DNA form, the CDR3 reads TGTGCCAGCAGTTCATCCGGGAGGGCGCAAGAGACCCAGTACTTC.

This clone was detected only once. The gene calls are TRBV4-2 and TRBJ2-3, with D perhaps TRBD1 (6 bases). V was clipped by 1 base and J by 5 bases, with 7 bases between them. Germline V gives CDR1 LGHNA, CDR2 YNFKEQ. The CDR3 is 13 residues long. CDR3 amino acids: CASSQGGGDTQYF. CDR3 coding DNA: TGTGCCAGCAGCCAAGGAGGGGGAGATACGCAGTATTTT.

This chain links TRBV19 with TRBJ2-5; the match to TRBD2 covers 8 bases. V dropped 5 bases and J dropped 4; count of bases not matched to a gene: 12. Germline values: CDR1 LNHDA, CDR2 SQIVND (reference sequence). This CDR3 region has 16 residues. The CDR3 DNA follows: TGTGCCAGTAGTGTTTCCCCCGGGGGGGGCGCAGAGACCCAGTACTTC. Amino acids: CASSVSPGGGAETQYF.

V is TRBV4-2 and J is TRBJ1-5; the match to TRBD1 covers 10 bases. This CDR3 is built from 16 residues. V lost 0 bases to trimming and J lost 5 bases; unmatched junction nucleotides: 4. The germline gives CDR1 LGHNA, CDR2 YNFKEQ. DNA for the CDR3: TGTGCCAGCAGCCAAGATCGGACAGGGGGGGATCAGCCCCAGCATTTT. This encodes CASSQDRTGGDQPQHF.

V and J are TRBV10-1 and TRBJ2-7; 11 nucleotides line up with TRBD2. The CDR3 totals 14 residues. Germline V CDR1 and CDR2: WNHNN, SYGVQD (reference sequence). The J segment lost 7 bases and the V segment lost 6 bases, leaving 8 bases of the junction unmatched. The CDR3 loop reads CASRVAGGPREQYF. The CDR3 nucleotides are TGCGCCAGCAGGGTAGCGGGAGGGCCGAGGGAGCAGTACTTC.

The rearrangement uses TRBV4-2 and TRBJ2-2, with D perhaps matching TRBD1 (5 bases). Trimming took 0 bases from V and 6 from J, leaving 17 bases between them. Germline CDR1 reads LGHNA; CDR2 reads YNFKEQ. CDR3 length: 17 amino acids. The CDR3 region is CASSQDQGREGAGELFF. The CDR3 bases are TGTGCCAGCAGCCAAGATCAAGGCAGGGAAGGCGCCGGGGAGCTGTTTTTT.

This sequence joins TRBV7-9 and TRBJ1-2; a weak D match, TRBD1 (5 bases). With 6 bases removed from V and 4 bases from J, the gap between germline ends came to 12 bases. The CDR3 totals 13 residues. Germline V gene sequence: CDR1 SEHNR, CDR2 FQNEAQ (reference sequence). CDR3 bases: TGTGCCAGCAGTGGCGGAGGGGCCTATGGCTACACCTTC. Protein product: CASSGGGAYGYTF.

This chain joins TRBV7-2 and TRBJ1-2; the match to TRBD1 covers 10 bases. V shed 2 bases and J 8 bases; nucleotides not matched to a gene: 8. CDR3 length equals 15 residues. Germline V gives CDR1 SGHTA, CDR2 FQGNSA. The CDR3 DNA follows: TGTGCCAGCAGCTTAAGCAGAGGGACAGGGGACGGCTACACCTTC. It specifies CASSLSRGTGDGYTF.

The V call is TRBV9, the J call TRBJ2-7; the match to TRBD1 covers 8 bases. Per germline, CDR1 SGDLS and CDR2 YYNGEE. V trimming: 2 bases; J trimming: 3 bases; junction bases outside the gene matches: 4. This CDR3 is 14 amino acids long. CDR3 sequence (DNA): TGTGCCAGCAGCGTCGGACAGGGAAACTACGAGCAGTACTTC. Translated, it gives CASSVGQGNYEQYF.

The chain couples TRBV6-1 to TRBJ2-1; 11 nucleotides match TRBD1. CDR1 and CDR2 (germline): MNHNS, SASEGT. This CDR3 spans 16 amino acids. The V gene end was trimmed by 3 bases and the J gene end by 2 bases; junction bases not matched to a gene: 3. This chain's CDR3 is CASSEDRGRPYNEQFF. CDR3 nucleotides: TGTGCCAGCAGTGAGGACAGGGGGCGTCCCTACAATGAGCAGTTCTTC.

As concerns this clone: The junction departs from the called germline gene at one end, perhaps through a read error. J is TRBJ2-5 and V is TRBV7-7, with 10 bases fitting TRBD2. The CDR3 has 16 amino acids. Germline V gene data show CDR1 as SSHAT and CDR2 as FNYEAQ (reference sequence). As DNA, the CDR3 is TGTGCTAGCAGCTTAGGGGTAGCGGGAGGTCAAGAGACCCAGTACTTC. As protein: CASSLGVAGGQETQYF.

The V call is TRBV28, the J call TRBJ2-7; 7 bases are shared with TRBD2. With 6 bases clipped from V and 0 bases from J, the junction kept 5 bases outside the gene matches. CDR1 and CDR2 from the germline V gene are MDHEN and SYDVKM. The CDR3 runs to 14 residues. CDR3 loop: CASSLGGNSYEQYF. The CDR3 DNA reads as TGTGCCAGCAGCCTCGGGGGGAACTCCTACGAGCAGTACTTC.

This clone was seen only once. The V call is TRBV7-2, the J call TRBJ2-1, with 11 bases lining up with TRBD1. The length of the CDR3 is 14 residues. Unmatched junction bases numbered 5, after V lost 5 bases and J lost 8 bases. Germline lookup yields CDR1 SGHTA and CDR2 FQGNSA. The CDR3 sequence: CASSRDRGSYEQFF. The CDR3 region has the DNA TGTGCCAGCAGCCGGGACAGGGGGTCATATGAGCAGTTCTTC. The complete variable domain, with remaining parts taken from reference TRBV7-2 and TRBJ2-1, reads GAGVSQSPSNKVTEKGKDVELRCDPISGHTALYWYRQSLGQGLEFLIYFQGNSAPDKSGLPSDRFSAERTGGSVSTLTIQRTQQEDSAVYLCASSRDRGSYEQFFGPGTRLTVL.

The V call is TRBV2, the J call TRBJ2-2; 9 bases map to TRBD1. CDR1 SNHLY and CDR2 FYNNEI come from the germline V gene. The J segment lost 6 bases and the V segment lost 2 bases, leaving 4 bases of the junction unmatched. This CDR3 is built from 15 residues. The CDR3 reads CASSEKTGGPGELFF. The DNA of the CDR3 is TGTGCCAGCAGTGAAAAGACAGGGGGGCCCGGGGAGCTGTTTTTT. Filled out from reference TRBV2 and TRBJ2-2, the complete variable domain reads EPEVTQTPSHQVTQMGQEVILRCVPISNHLYFYWYRQILGQKVEFLVSFYNNEISEKSEIFDDQFSVERPDGSNFTLKIRSTKLEDSAMYFCASSEKTGGPGELFFGEGSRLTVL.

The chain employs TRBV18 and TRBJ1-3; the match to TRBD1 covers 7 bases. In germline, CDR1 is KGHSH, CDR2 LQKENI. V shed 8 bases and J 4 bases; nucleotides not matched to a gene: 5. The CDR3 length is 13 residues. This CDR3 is CASGGGVGNTIYF. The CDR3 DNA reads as TGTGCCAGCGGAGGGGGCGTGGGAAACACCATATATTTT.

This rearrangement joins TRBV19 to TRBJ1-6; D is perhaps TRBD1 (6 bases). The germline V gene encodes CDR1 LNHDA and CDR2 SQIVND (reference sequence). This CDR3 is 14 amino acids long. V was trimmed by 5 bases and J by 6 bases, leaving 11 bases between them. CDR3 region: CASSFQGSNSPLHF. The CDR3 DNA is TGTGCCAGTAGTTTTCAGGGGAGTAATTCACCCCTCCACTTT.

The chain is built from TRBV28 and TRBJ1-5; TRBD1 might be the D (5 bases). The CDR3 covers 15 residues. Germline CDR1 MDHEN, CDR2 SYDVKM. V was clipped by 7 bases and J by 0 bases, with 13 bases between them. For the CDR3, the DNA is TGTGCCAGCACAGGGCAAATATATAGCAATCAGCCCCAGCATTTT. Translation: CASTGQIYSNQPQHF.

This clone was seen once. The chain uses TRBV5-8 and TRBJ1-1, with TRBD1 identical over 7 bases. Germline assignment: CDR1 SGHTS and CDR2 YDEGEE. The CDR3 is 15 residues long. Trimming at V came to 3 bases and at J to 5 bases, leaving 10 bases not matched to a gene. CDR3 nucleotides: TGTGCCAGCAGCTCGAAAAACAGGGGCTTTACTGAAGCTTTCTTT. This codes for CASSSKNRGFTEAFF.

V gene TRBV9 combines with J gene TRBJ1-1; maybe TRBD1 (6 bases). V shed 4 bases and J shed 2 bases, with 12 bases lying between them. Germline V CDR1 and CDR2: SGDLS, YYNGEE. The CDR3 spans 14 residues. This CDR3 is CASSPRQENTEAFF. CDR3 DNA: TGTGCCAGCAGCCCACGACAGGAAAACACTGAAGCTTTCTTT.

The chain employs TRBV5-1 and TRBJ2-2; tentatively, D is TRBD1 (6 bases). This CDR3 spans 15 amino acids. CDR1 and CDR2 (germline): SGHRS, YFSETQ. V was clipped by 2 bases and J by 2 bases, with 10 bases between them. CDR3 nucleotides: TGCGCCAGCAGCTTTACAGGGACCAACACCGGGGAGCTGTTTTTT. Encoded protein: CASSFTGTNTGELFF.

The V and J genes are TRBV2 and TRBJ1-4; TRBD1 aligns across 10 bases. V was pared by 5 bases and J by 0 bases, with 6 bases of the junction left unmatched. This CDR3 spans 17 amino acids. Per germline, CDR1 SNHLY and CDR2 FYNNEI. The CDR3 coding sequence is TGTGCCAGCAGTTGGACAGGGGGTCTTGCAACTAATGAAAAACTGTTTTTT. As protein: CASSWTGGLATNEKLFF. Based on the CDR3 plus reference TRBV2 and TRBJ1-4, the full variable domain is EPEVTQTPSHQVTQMGQEVILRCVPISNHLYFYWYRQILGQKVEFLVSFYNNEISEKSEIFDDQFSVERPDGSNFTLKIRSTKLEDSAMYFCASSWTGGLATNEKLFFGSGTQLSVL.

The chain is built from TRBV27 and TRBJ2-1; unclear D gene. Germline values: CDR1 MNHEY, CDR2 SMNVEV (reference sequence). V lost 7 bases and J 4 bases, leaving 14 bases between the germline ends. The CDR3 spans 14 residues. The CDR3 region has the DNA TGTGCCAGCACCCCCCTATCCAGGTACAATGAGCAGTTCTTC. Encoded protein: CASTPLSRYNEQFF.

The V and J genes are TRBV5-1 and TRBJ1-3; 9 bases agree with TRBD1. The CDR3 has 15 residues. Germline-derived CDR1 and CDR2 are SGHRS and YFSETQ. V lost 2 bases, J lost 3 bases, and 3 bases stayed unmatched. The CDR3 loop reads CASSFGTGSGNTIYF. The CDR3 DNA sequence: TGCGCCAGCAGCTTCGGGACAGGGAGTGGAAACACCATATATTTT.

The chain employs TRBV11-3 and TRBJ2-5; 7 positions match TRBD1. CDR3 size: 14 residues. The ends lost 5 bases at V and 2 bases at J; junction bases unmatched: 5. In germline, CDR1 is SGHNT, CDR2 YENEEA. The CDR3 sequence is CASSVGGQQETQYF. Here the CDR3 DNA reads TGTGCCAGCAGCGTAGGGGGACAGCAAGAGACCCAGTACTTC.

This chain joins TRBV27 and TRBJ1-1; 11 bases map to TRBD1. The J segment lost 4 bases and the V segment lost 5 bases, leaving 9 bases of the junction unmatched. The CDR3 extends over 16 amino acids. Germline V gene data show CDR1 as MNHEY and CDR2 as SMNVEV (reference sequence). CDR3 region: CASSRWTGGMVTEAFF. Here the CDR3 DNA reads TGTGCCAGCAGTCGATGGACAGGGGGCATGGTCACTGAAGCTTTCTTT.

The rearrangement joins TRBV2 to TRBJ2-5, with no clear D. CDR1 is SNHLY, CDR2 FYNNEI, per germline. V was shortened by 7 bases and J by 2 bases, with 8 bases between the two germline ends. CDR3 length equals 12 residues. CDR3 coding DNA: TGTGCCAGCAAAGCGTTACAAGAGACCCAGTACTTC. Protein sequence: CASKALQETQYF.

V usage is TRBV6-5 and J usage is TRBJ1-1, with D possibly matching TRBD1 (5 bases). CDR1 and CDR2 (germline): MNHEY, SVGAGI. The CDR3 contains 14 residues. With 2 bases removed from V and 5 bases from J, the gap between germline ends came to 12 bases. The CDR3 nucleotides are TGTGCCAGCAGTTACCGACAGCGTGAGACTGAAGCTTTCTTT. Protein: CASSYRQRETEAFF.

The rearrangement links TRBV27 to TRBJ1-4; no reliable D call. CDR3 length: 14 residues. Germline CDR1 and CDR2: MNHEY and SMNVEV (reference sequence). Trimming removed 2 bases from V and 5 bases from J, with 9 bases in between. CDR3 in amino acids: CASSLAESNEKLFF. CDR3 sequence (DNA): TGTGCCAGCAGTTTAGCCGAGAGCAATGAAAAACTGTTTTTT.